This entry is about one TCR beta chain. As yet, its antigen is unknown. TCRdb keeps only in-frame clones here, not all; method: immunoSEQ multiplex PCR. The profile covers under 100,000 clones, with 80% to 85% appearing a single time and 12% taken by the ten largest. Trimming removed 1 base at V and 6 bases at J, with 12 bases between. The germline V gene has CDR1 MNHNS and CDR2 SASEGT. This CDR3 region has 14 residues. The data were taken from a study of PD-1 blockade in classical Hodgkin lymphoma. The patients all showed relapse after autologous stem cell transplantation, while their brentuximab vedotin exposure varied. Study-wide results and limits: Undefined causes, possibly disease activity or prior therapy, underlie the repertoire differences. A significant rise in TCR diversity by C4D1 was seen for CD4+ but not CD8+ cells. Baseline diversity was lower in partial responders and progressors than complete responders. Relapsed/refractory patients reportedly had the lowest baseline TCR diversity, below newly diagnosed patients, who were below healthy donors.

The source was peripheral blood mononuclear cells (PBMCs), collected at baseline. V gene TRBV6-1 combines with J gene TRBJ1-2; D remains unclear. The receptor comes from a human donor with classical Hodgkin lymphoma. The CDR3 here is CASSEGTLPHGYTF. The CDR3 DNA is TGTGCCAGCAGTGAAGGAACACTCCCACATGGCTACACCTTC.